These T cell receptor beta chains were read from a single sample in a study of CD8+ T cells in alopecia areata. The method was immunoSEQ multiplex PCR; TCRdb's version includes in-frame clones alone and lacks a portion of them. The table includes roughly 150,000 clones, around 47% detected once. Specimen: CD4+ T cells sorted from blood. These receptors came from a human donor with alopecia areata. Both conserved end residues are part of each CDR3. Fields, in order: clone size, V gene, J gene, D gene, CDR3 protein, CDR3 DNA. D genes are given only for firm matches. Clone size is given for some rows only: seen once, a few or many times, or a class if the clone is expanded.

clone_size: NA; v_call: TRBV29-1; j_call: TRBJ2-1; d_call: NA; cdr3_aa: CSGIGSSYNEQFF; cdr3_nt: TGCAGCGGCATAGGGAGCTCCTACAATGAGCAGTTCTTC
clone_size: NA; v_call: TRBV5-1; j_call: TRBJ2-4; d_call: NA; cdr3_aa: CASSLARSGIQYF; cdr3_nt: TGCGCCAGCAGCTTGGCCAGGAGTGGCATTCAGTACTTC
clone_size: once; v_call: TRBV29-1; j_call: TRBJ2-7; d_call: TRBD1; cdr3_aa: CSGYRGCRPESYEQYF; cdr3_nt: TGCAGCGGGTACAGGGGTTGCCGACCCGAATCCTACGAGCAGTACTTC
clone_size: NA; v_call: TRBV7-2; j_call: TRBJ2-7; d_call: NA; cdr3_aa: CASSRAVSSYEQYF; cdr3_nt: TGTGCCAGCAGCCGAGCGGTAAGCTCCTACGAGCAGTACTTC
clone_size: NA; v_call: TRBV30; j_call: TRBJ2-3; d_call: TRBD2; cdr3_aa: CAWSAMTSRPTDTQYF; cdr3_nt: TGTGCCTGGAGCGCAATGACTAGCAGACCCACAGATACGCAGTATTTT
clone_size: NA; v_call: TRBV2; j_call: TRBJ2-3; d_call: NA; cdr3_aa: CASSEVPQYF; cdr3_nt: TGTGCCAGCAGTGAGGTACCGCAGTATTTT
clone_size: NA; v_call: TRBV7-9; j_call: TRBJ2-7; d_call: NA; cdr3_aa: CASSPQEESYEQYF; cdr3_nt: TGTGCCAGCAGCCCCCAAGAGGAGAGCTACGAGCAGTACTTC
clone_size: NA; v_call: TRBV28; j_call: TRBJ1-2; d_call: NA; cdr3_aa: CASSFNPRAYGYTF; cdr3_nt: TGTGCCAGCAGTTTTAATCCCAGAGCCTATGGCTACACCTTC
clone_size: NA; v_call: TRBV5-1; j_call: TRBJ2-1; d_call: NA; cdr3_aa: CASSLGLVLYDEQFF; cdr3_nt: TGCGCCAGCAGCTTGGGTCTAGTTTTGTACGATGAGCAGTTCTTC
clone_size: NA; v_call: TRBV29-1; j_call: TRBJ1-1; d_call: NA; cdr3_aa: CSVWVRRNTEAFF; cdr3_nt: TGCAGCGTTTGGGTCAGGCGGAACACTGAAGCTTTCTTT
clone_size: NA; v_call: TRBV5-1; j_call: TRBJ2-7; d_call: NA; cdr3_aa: CASSFIASGYEQYF; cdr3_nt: TGCGCCAGCAGCTTCATAGCGTCGGGCTACGAGCAGTACTTC
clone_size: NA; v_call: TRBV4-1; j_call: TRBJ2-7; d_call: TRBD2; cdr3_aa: CASSQQLTSGTLSYEQYF; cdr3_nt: TGCGCCAGCAGCCAGCAATTGACTAGCGGGACTCTTTCCTACGAGCAGTACTTC
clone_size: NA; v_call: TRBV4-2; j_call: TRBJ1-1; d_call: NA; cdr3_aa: CASSHPMGQGNTEAFF; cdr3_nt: TGTGCCAGCAGCCACCCCATGGGGCAGGGGAACACTGAAGCTTTCTTT
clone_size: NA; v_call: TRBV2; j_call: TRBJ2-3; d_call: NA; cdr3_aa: CASSGRIRQYF; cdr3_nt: TGTGCCAGCAGTGGGCGAATTCGGCAGTATTTT
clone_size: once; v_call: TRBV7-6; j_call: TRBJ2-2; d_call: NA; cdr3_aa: CASSKGQQTGELFF; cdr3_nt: TGTGCCAGCAGCAAGGGACAACAAACCGGGGAGCTGTTTTTT
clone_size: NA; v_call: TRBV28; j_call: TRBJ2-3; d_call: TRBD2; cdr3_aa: CASSSTGRAMTDTQYF; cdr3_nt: TGTGCCAGCAGTTCCACCGGGAGGGCCATGACAGATACGCAGTATTTT
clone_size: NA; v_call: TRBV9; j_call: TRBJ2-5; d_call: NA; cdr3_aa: CASSPRGTDPQETQYF; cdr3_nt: TGTGCCAGCAGTCCGAGGGGGACCGATCCTCAAGAGACCCAGTACTTC
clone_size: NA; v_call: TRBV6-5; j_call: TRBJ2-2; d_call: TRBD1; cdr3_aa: CASSQDRANTGELFF; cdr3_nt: TGTGCCAGCAGTCAGGACAGGGCGAACACCGGGGAGCTGTTTTTT
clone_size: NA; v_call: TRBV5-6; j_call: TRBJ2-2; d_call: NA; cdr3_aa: CASSLGPGELFF; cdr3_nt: TGTGCCAGCAGCTTGGGTCCCGGGGAGCTGTTTTTT
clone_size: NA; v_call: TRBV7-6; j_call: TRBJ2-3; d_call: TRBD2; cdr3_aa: CASSHQQKLAGSTDTQYF; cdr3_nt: TGTGCCAGCAGCCATCAACAAAAACTAGCGGGAAGCACAGATACGCAGTATTTT
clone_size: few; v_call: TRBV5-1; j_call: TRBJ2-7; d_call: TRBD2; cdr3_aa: CASSFAAGEGEQYF; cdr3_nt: TGCGCCAGCAGCTTCGCGGCGGGAGAGGGCGAGCAGTACTTC
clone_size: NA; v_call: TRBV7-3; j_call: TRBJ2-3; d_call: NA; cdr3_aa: CASRASTDTQYF; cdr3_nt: TGTGCCAGCAGGGCTAGCACAGATACGCAGTATTTT
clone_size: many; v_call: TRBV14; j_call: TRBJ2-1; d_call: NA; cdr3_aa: CASSQDRRDPGSYNEQFF; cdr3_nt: TGTGCCAGCAGCCAAGATCGGAGGGACCCAGGATCGTACAATGAGCAGTTCTTC
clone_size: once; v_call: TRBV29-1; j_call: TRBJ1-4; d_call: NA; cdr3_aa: CSAKEANEKLFF; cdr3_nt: TGCAGCGCTAAGGAGGCTAATGAAAAACTGTTTTTT
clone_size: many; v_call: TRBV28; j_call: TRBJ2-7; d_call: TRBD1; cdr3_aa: CASKTGVAYEQYF; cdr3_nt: TGTGCCAGCAAAACAGGGGTCGCCTACGAGCAGTACTTC
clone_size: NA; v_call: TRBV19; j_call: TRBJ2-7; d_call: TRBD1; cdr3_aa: CASARLTGGYEQYF; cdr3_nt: TGTGCCAGTGCCCGGCTAACAGGGGGGTACGAGCAGTACTTC
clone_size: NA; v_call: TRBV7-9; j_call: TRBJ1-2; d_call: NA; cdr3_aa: CASVFSSGVIYGYTF; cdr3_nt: TGTGCCAGCGTTTTTTCCTCGGGAGTTATTTATGGCTACACCTTC
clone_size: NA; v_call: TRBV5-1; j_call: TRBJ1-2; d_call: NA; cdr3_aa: CASSSSDGGYTF; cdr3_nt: TGCGCCAGCAGCTCCAGTGACGGTGGCTACACCTTC